Listed here is a single T cell receptor beta chain. With 0 bases removed from V and 1 base from J, the gap between germline ends came to 8 bases. The CDR3 has 15 residues. Germline lookup yields CDR1 SGDLS and CDR2 YYNGEE. The sample belongs to a study of blood T cell repertoires in COVID-19. The overall study: The analysed material was cDNA or gDNA that came from T cells, B-cell-depleted T cells, or PBMCs.

In the source study's methods: Quantification of nucleated cells was approximated via reference gene primer amplification. This table comes from immunoSEQ multiplex PCR, and its TCRdb copy is limited to in-frame clones, with some not included. V and J calls and clone size are copied from that table; D and trimming were computed from the DNA. Here the sample spans around 190,000 clones, 88% being singletons. This chain joins TRBV9 and TRBJ1-5; D not resolved. Material: peripheral blood. The sequence was obtained from a human donor in a cohort sampled during active COVID-19. The CDR3 DNA sequence: TGTGCCAGCAGCGTAGGGGAGGAAAGCAATCAGCCCCAGCATTTT. It specifies CASSVGEESNQPQHF.